A selection of T cell receptor beta chains follows, all from one sample in a study of T cells after yellow fever vaccination. TCRdb independently ran MiXCR on the 5' RACE reads; one entry per CDR3 protein. This sample has about 69,000 distinct CDR3 sequences, with 5% to 6.5% found just once. Here the sequenced sample was CD4+ T cells sorted from PBMCs, taken around 14 days after the first yellow fever vaccination. The receptors shown here come from a man aged 18 to 29 who received the YFV17D yellow fever vaccine. The conserved cysteine and the conserved F or W are not part of the CDR3 here. Each record gives: J gene, V gene, CDR3 protein.

j_call: TRBJ2-3
v_call: TRBV4-3
cdr3_aa: ASSQDRVTDTQY

j_call: TRBJ1-4
v_call: TRBV4-2
cdr3_aa: ASSQGEQPTNEKLF

j_call: TRBJ2-5
v_call: TRBV5-1
cdr3_aa: ASSVSGGEETQY

j_call: TRBJ2-1
v_call: TRBV7-6
cdr3_aa: ASSSGQFNEQF

j_call: TRBJ2-2
v_call: TRBV5-1
cdr3_aa: ASSLGVAGQGELF

j_call: TRBJ2-3
v_call: TRBV7-2
cdr3_aa: ASSPRVWRGGRDTQY

j_call: TRBJ2-1
v_call: TRBV7-2
cdr3_aa: ASSRPVNEQF

j_call: TRBJ1-5
v_call: TRBV7-9
cdr3_aa: ASSSPGGGRNQPQH

j_call: TRBJ2-5
v_call: TRBV6-1
cdr3_aa: ASTLRSGGLQETQY

j_call: TRBJ2-1
v_call: TRBV7-9
cdr3_aa: ASSSGGGSLNEQF

j_call: TRBJ2-1
v_call: TRBV6-1
cdr3_aa: ASSPTSGGAGEQF

j_call: TRBJ2-1
v_call: TRBV7-2
cdr3_aa: ASSLAWGGAPYNEQF

j_call: TRBJ1-1
v_call: TRBV2
cdr3_aa: ASSVFGAEAF

j_call: TRBJ1-1
v_call: TRBV4-3
cdr3_aa: ASSPTPQGNTEAF

j_call: TRBJ2-2
v_call: TRBV9
cdr3_aa: ASSVLPLAGGNTGELF

j_call: TRBJ2-3
v_call: TRBV5-6
cdr3_aa: ASRTSHTDTQY

j_call: TRBJ2-1
v_call: TRBV7-9
cdr3_aa: ASSSTENNEQF

j_call: TRBJ2-5
v_call: TRBV7-8
cdr3_aa: ASSLVYSTRRGETQY

j_call: TRBJ1-2
v_call: TRBV11-2
cdr3_aa: ASSTTGAVGYT

j_call: TRBJ1-5
v_call: TRBV21-1
cdr3_aa: ASSNFGQPQH

j_call: TRBJ1-5
v_call: TRBV7-2
cdr3_aa: ASSSGTRENQPQH

j_call: TRBJ1-2
v_call: TRBV29-1
cdr3_aa: SVGVGQGNSYT

j_call: TRBJ2-3
v_call: TRBV5-1
cdr3_aa: ASSLATSGGADTQY

j_call: TRBJ2-5
v_call: TRBV7-2
cdr3_aa: ASSSPGQGLDQY

j_call: TRBJ2-5
v_call: TRBV20-1
cdr3_aa: SARNRQETQY

j_call: TRBJ2-5
v_call: TRBV14
cdr3_aa: ASSQGRIVIQETQY

j_call: TRBJ1-4
v_call: TRBV12-3/TRBV12-4
cdr3_aa: ASSLSGPLGEKLF

j_call: TRBJ2-7
v_call: TRBV5-1
cdr3_aa: ASSLAGGISYEQY

j_call: TRBJ1-1
v_call: TRBV20-1
cdr3_aa: SARDPTGAGTEAF

j_call: TRBJ2-3
v_call: TRBV20-1
cdr3_aa: SARGQTSTDTQY

j_call: TRBJ1-1
v_call: TRBV5-1
cdr3_aa: ASRADSNTEAF

j_call: TRBJ1-5
v_call: TRBV4-3
cdr3_aa: ASSRESYSNQPQH

j_call: TRBJ2-3
v_call: TRBV7-1
cdr3_aa: ASSSRQVCAGTDTQY

j_call: TRBJ2-5
v_call: TRBV7-9
cdr3_aa: ASNFTGETQY

j_call: TRBJ2-1
v_call: TRBV10-1
cdr3_aa: ASSVNRGNEQF

j_call: TRBJ2-3
v_call: TRBV5-1
cdr3_aa: ASSLRGAQSTDTQY

j_call: TRBJ2-2
v_call: TRBV4-3
cdr3_aa: ASSPETGGFNGELF

j_call: TRBJ1-1
v_call: TRBV7-9
cdr3_aa: ASSLTGTEAF

j_call: TRBJ1-1
v_call: TRBV12-3/TRBV12-4
cdr3_aa: ASTLLRETEAF

j_call: TRBJ1-1
v_call: TRBV6-2/TRBV6-3
cdr3_aa: ASRTRDKAF

j_call: TRBJ2-3
v_call: TRBV18
cdr3_aa: ASSPSTILRDTQY

j_call: TRBJ2-5
v_call: TRBV4-3
cdr3_aa: ASSQEVPVSNGGGETQY

j_call: TRBJ2-1
v_call: TRBV3-1
cdr3_aa: ASSRAILDGDNEQF

j_call: TRBJ1-6
v_call: TRBV30
cdr3_aa: AWSVPGSGNSPLH

j_call: TRBJ2-3
v_call: TRBV5-4
cdr3_aa: ASSRLAGGDTQY

j_call: TRBJ1-3
v_call: TRBV10-3
cdr3_aa: AISGGEGSGNTIY

j_call: TRBJ2-5
v_call: TRBV12-3/TRBV12-4
cdr3_aa: ASSRGTSGEETQY

j_call: TRBJ2-3
v_call: TRBV7-2
cdr3_aa: ASSTGTDTQY